A single T cell receptor beta chain is shown here with its context. Its specific antigen is unknown. These data come from a study of cytomegalovirus exposure and HLA in healthy donors (dated by TCRdb to about 2017). For context, the study as a whole: An earlier analysis of some 500 of the donors reported about 250 Gb of sequence data and some 100 million unique TCR beta sequences from approximately 180 million T cells. In a later analysis, previously published TCR beta repertoires from fewer than 750 donors were re-analyzed and high-resolution HLA genotyping was added so that TCR occurrence patterns could be studied. To decide whether each TCR beta V gene segment behaved as functional or pseudogenic, an earlier analysis of fewer than 750 of the donors relied on high-throughput TCR beta sequencing. Four to six DR-DQ haplotypes were handled as single units for association and clustering, since linkage in the cohort was strong. Across roughly 420 genotyped donors of the cohort, an average of roughly 250,000 unique TCR beta nucleotide sequences per donor were sequenced, and 15% to 20% of those sequences were non-productive. A later genetic analysis took genome-wide SNP genotypes for about three fifths of the roughly 700 donors and used that subset as a discovery cohort. To predict cytomegalovirus infection status, the study brought together high-throughput TCR immunosequencing, statistical association of individual TCRs with disease status, and machine learning. Alongside the repertoire data, information on donor age, sex, ethnicity and CMV serostatus was compiled. An early release that covered fewer than 800 HLA-typed donors contained approximately 300 gigabases of sequencing data and 75 million to 100 million unique TCR sequences. Of the roughly 400 genotyped donors, 80% to 90% were placed in the genetic ancestry cluster associated with self-reported Caucasian donors. The T cell repertoires of roughly 660 subjects were profiled by immunosequencing and related to cytomegalovirus serostatus. The later analysis used no new phenotypic data to find candidate immune exposures, relying instead on TCR beta sequences and their occurrence across donors. Typing coverage differed by locus: A, B, C, DRB1 and DQB1 were typed in about 620-640 donors, DQA1 in roughly 500, DPA1 in around 610, and DPB1 in just under 490. A separate validation cohort of about 110 different subjects was used in addition to the roughly 700-subject first cohort. All discovery cohort repertoires had been generated on a single sequencing platform. The study was designed to test whether signatures of past pathogen exposure could be identified by cataloging public T cell receptors. Both class I and class II loci were covered by HLA typing, at four-digit resolution.

The research as a whole found: In a later genetic analysis, fewer N-insertions in productive TCRs were reported among donors in an Asian-associated ancestry cluster than the 666-donor mean. A cluster of highly shared sequence variants was judged likely to represent a technical artifact of the sequencing pipeline. Presence/absence analyses assumed roughly uniform sequencing depth across donors, an assumption that may not hold. Correlated functional status among segregating V segments might reflect linkage disequilibrium, but an unknown experimental factor could not be ruled out. For the cohort, immune exposure information was limited to CMV serostatus. Because the 87-base-pair reads could not distinguish some IMGT-functional V segments, including TRBV6-2 and TRBV6-3, those segments were excluded. In a later analysis, HLA-associated TCR beta chains were found to be more clonally expanded and to have lower generation probabilities than equally common non-associated chains. Strong co-occurrence of HLA alleles, especially DR and DQ, made assigning TCR associations to individual alleles difficult. In a later analysis, TCR association rates were found to vary across HLA loci, with the most associated TCRs seen for DRB1 alleles and the fewest for HLA-C alleles. In both the original and validation cohorts, the classifier was reported to diagnose cytomegalovirus status with high specificity and sensitivity. Most CMV-associated TCR beta chains appeared to be HLA-restricted in a later analysis, and the HLA associations seemed to be driven largely by CMV exposure. It was suggested by the authors that the approach could potentially be generalized to other disease states and immunological phenotypes. A further reported finding was that TCR beta sequences accurately predicted the HLA-A and HLA-B alleles for most subjects in the first cohort. Broadly in line with IMGT annotations, most TCR beta V segments showed up in productive rearrangements about 90% or about 30% of the time in an earlier analysis of several hundred of the donors. According to a later analysis, parvovirus B19, influenza, CMV and Epstein-Barr virus appeared linked to several top co-occurrence clusters. A few of the identified cytomegalovirus-associated TCR beta chains were confirmed in vitro to be specific for cytomegalovirus antigens. The study listed 150 to 200 TCR beta chains as associated with cytomegalovirus. Across donors, most TCR sequences were observed very rarely, whereas some public TCRs were present in many individuals. A later analysis associated approximately 17,000 TCR beta sequences with specific HLA alleles at a false discovery rate of 0.05. The cohort was sequenced for TCR beta chains only, and without alpha or paired-chain data the features that could be detected were limited. Because counts were too low, 15 or so rarely observed V segments, including chromosome 9 orphons, were excluded from the earlier analysis of 587 of the donors. A later genetic analysis associated a missense DCLRE1C variant with V-gene and J-gene trimming of TCR beta chains, and an independent cohort replicated the association. Because some donors lacked HLA typing at each locus, the association tests relied only on the typed subset.

Libraries were built with the immunoSEQ multiplex PCR assay. For the multiplex PCR, a mixture combining 60 forward primers for TCR Vbeta segments and 13 reverse primers for TCR Jbeta segments was used. Amplification of the CDR3 region of rearranged TCR beta genes was performed with a multiplex PCR assay on genomic DNA. The amplified TCR beta libraries were sequenced on the Illumina HiSeq System as 87-base-pair reads. Under the source paper's analysis protocol: Across the 666 repertoires, a later analysis counted tens of millions of unique TCR beta chains, 9.5 million to 13 million of which were shared by at least two donors. Raw reads were error-corrected and collapsed into unique sequences with a nearest-neighbor algorithm that merged closely related sequences to remove PCR and sequencing errors. CDR3 sequences were aligned to IMGT reference sequences to assign V, D and J gene segments. For a sequence to be retained, at least a six-nucleotide match to both a V gene segment and a J gene segment was required. A rearrangement was called productive if the CDR3 had no stop codons and remained in frame with V and J, and every other rearrangement was called non-productive. CDR3 was defined according to IMGT convention as the region running from the second conserved V-encoded cysteine to the conserved J-encoded phenylalanine. Sequences without an unambiguous match to a single V gene segment were excluded from the earlier analysis of over 500 of the donors. An earlier analysis of a few hundred of the donors called V segments functional above 56.7% productive rearrangements and segregating when the between-donor standard deviation exceeded 5%. A statistical classification framework was built to diagnose cytomegalovirus status from the catalog of TCR beta chain sequences. V and J gene assignment, in a later analysis, came from comparing TCR nucleotide sequences with IMGT/GENE-DB human TR gene sequences. Using the TCRdist pipeline, a later analysis assigned CDR3 sequences along with most-parsimonious VDJ recombination scenarios. In a later analysis, each TCR beta chain was defined by its CDR3 amino acid sequence together with its V-gene family, and reads lacking a unique V-gene family were excluded. To address suspected cross-contamination and a sequencing artifact, a later analysis removed 450 to 700 highly shared, low-generation-probability nucleotide sequences. For each public chain, a later analysis derived a clonal expansion index from normalized ranks of inferred template counts within each repertoire. In a later analysis, generation probabilities were computed with a VDJ recombination model fitted to out-of-frame rearrangements, and the resulting probabilities were checked against IGoR. In a later analysis, TCR-TCR, TCR-HLA and TCR-CMV co-occurrence was scored with hypergeometric tests, and a repertoire-size bias correction was applied to TCR pairs. To estimate false discovery rates, a later analysis permuted the HLA or CMV assignments 20 times. In a later analysis, co-occurring TCRs were grouped using DBSCAN, with TCRdist sequence similarity added in when clustering inside HLA-allele-positive subsets. Co-occurrence clustering excluded repertoires with fewer than 30,000 or more than 120,000 public chains, plus five with anomalous nucleotide sharing. TCRdb re-hosts the immuneACCESS table, in-frame sequences only. Its copies lack some clones; in the studies checked, an unresolved V gene accounts for under half of them, and the cause for the rest is not known. D and trimming come from the DNA, and the V and J calls and clone size come from that table. The sample table records about 200,000 clones. Of the sample, roughly 0.74% is held by the ten largest clones.

The cohort comprised approximately 700 healthy bone marrow donors. At the time of sampling, all cohort members were nominally healthy, though unrecorded immune exposures were likely present. The donor was CMV seronegative and belonged to the group of 352 seronegative cohort members. Every donor gave a peripheral blood sample, and the peripheral blood mononuclear cells from that sample were used for TCR beta sequencing. The Qiagen DNeasy Blood Extraction Kit was used to extract genomic DNA from the blood cell samples. Cut back by 4 bases and 7 bases, the V and J ends lie 16 bases apart. From the cysteine up to the phenylalanine, the CDR3 has a length of 14 residues. The only DNA kept is the CDR3, 42 bases in frame from the first base.

This receptor chain uses TRBV23-1 and TRBJ1-2, with a tentative D gene TRBD1 over 6 matching bases. TRBV23-1 is known as an ORF, though its function is uncertain. Sequencing used PBMCs. This TCR derives from a boy between 10 and 17 years old in good health and CMV-seronegative. The DNA sequence follows: TGCGCCAGCAGTCTACACCAGGGGTTCGGTGGCTACACCTTC. Its protein reads: CASSLHQGFGGYTF.